This entry is about one T cell receptor beta chain. Germline CDR1 and CDR2: MNHEY and SVGAGI. Trimming cost V 1 base and J 9 bases, with 7 bases left between them. The CDR3 consists of 12 residues. The data originate from a study of PD-1 blockade in classical Hodgkin lymphoma. Method: immunoSEQ multiplex PCR; TCRdb's copy keeps in-frame clones and lacks some. The data show 30,000 to 45,000 clones, about 87% seen once. Every single patient, without exception, relapsed after autologous stem cell transplantation, and brentuximab vedotin exposure varied. J is TRBJ1-5 and V is TRBV6-5; D gene unclear. The receptor comes from a human donor with classical Hodgkin lymphoma. The source material was peripheral blood mononuclear cells (PBMCs), sampled at baseline. This CDR3 is CASSYWGGPQHF. CDR3 bases: TGTGCCAGCAGTTACTGGGGAGGGCCCCAGCATTTT.